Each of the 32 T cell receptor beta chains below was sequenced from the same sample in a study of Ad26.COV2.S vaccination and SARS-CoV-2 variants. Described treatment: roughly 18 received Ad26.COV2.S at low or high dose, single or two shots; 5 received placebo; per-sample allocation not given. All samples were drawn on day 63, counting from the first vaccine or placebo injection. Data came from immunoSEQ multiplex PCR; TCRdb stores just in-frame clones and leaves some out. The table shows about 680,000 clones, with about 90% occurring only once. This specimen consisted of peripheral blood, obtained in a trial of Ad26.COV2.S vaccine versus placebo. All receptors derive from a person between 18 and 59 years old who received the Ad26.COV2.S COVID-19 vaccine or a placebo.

CDR3 sequence: CASSPQRGGGADTQYF. The CDR3 DNA follows: TGTGCCAGCTCACCGCAGCGGGGGGGAGGCGCAGATACGCAGTATTTT. This sequence joins TRBV18 and TRBJ2-3; 10 positions agree with TRBD2. The germline CDR1 and CDR2 sequences are KGHSH and LQKENI. The junction had 7 bases not matched to a gene; V was cut back by 3 bases and J by 4 bases. The CDR3 length is 16 residues. Full variable domain (rest looked up from reference TRBV18 and TRBJ2-3): NAGVMQNPRHLVRRRGQEARLRCSPMKGHSHVYWYRQLPEEGLKFMVYLQKENIIDESGMPKERFSAEFPKEGPSILRIQQVVRGDSAAYFCASSPQRGGGADTQYFGPGTRLTVL.

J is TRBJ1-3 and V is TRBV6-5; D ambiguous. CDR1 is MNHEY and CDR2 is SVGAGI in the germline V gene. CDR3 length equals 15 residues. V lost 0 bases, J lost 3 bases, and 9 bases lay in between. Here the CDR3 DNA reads TGTGCCAGCAGTTACTCGAGAAGGTTTGGAAACACCATATATTTT. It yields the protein CASSYSRRFGNTIYF.

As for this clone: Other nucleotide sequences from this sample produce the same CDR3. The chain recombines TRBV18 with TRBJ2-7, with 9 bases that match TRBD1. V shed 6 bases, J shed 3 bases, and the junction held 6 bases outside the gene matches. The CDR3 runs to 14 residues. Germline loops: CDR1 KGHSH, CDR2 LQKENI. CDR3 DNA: TGTGCCAGCTCCCCTGACAGGGGGATCTACGAGCAGTACTTC. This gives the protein CASSPDRGIYEQYF. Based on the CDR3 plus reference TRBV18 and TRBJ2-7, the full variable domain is NAGVMQNPRHLVRRRGQEARLRCSPMKGHSHVYWYRQLPEEGLKFMVYLQKENIIDESGMPKERFSAEFPKEGPSILRIQQVVRGDSAAYFCASSPDRGIYEQYFGPGTRLTVT.

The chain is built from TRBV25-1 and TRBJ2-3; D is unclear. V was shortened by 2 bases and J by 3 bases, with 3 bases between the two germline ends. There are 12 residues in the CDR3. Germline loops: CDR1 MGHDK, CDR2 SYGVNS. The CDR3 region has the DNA TGTGCCAGCAGTGAAGGGACAGATACGCAGTATTTT. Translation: CASSEGTDTQYF.

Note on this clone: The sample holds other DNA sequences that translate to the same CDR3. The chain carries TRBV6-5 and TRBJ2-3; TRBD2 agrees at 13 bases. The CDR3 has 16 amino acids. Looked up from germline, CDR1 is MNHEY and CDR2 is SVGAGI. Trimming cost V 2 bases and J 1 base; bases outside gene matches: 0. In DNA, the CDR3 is TGTGCCAGCAGTTACGGGACTAGCGGGGGCACAGATACGCAGTATTTT. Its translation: CASSYGTSGGTDTQYF.

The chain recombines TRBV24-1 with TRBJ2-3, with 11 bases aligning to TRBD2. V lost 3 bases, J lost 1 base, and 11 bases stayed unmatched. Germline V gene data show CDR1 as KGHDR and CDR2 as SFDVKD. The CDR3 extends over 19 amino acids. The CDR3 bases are TGTGCCACCAGTGATCCTTCGTTAGCGGGAGGGTGGGGCACAGATACGCAGTATTTT. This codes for CATSDPSLAGGWGTDTQYF.

CDR3 coding DNA: TGCGCCAGCAGCCCGGAAGACAGACACAATGAGCAGTTCTTC. Translation: CASSPEDRHNEQFF. The V and J genes are TRBV5-1 and TRBJ2-1; TRBD1 is a possible D gene (5 bases). The CDR3 totals 14 residues. Per the germline V gene, CDR1 is SGHRS and CDR2 is YFSETQ. The ends were cut back, 4 bases at V and 5 bases at J, with 13 bases in the middle.

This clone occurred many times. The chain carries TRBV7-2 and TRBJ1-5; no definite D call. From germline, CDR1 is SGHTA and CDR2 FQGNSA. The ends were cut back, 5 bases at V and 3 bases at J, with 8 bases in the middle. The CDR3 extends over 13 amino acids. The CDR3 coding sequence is TGTGCCAGCAGCCCTACTTTCAATCAGCCCCAGCATTTT. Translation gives CASSPTFNQPQHF.

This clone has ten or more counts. The CDR3 DNA follows: TGTGCCAGCAGCCAAGGAGGAGCAGACCCCTATGGCTACACCTTC. Translating it yields CASSQGGADPYGYTF. The chain has TRBV3-1 (or the pseudogene TRBV3-2) and TRBJ1-2; D unclear. Germline CDR1 and CDR2: LGHDT and YNNKEL (reference sequence). With 1 base removed from V and 4 bases from J, the gap between germline ends came to 13 bases. This CDR3 has 15 residues.

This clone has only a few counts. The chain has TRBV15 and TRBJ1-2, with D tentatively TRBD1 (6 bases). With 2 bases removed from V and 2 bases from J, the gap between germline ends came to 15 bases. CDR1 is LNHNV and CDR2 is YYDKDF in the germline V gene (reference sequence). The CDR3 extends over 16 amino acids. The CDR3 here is CATSRPRRQGNYGYTF. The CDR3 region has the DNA TGTGCCACCAGCAGACCCCGTCGGCAGGGGAACTATGGCTACACCTTC.

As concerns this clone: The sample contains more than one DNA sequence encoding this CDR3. The CDR3 is CASSISGNTEAFF. In DNA, the CDR3 is TGTGCCAGTAGTATTTCGGGTAACACTGAAGCTTTCTTT. The genes are TRBV19 and TRBJ1-1; no definite D call. The CDR3 runs to 13 residues. Trimming left V 3 bases short and J 2 bases short, with 7 bases between. Per germline, CDR1 LNHDA and CDR2 SQIVND (reference sequence).

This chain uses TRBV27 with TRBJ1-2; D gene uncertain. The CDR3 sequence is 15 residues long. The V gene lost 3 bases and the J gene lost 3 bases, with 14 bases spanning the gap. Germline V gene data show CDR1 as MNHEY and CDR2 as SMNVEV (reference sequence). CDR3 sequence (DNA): TGTGCCAGCAGTTTTAACCAGCCAGCATACTATGGCTACACCTTC. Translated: CASSFNQPAYYGYTF.

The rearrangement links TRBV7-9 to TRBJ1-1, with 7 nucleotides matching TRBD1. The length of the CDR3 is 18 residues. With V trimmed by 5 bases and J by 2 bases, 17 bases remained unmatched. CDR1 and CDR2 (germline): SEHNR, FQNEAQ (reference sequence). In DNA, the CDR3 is TGTGCCAGCAGCCATCGAGTGGTCCCCGGGACAGATAACACTGAAGCTTTCTTT. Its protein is CASSHRVVPGTDNTEAFF.

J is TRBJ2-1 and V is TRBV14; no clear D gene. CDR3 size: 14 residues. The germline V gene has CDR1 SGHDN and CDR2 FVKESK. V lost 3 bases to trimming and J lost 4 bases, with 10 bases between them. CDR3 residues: CASSQLPRYNEQFF. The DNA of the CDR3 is TGTGCCAGCAGCCAGTTACCTAGGTACAATGAGCAGTTCTTC.

CDR3 loop: CASSSSPGDSYNQPQHF. The CDR3 DNA reads TGTGCCAGCTCCTCCTCCCCGGGGGACAGCTACAATCAGCCCCAGCATTTT. The rearrangement joins TRBV5-5 to TRBJ1-5, with 7 bases lining up with TRBD1. V was pared by 7 bases and J by 3 bases, with 16 bases of the junction left unmatched. The CDR3 contains 17 residues. The germline gives CDR1 SGHKS, CDR2 YYEKEE (reference sequence).

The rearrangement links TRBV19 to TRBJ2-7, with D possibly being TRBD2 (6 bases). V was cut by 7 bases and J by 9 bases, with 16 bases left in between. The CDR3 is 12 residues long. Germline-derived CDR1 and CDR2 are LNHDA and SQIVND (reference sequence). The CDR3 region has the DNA TGTGCCAGTATGGGCAGGGAGGAAAGGCAGTACTTC. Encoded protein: CASMGREERQYF.

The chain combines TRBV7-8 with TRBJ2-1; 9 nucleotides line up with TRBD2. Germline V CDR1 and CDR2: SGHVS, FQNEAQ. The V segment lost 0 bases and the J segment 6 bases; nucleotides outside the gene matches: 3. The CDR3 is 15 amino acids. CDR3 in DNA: TGTGCCAGCAGCTTAGCACTAGCGGGTAGCAATGAGCAGTTCTTC. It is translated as CASSLALAGSNEQFF.

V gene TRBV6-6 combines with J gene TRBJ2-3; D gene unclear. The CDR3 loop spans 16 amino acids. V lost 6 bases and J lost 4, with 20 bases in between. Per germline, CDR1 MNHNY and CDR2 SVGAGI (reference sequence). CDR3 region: CASRETLGLGPDTQYF. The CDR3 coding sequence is TGTGCCAGCAGAGAGACTCTAGGGCTAGGCCCAGATACGCAGTATTTT.

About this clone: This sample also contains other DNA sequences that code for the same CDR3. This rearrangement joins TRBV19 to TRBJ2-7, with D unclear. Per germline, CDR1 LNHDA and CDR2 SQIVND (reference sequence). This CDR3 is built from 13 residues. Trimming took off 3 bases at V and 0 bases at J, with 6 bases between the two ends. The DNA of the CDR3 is TGTGCCAGTAGTATTAGGCTCTCCTACGAGCAGTACTTC. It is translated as CASSIRLSYEQYF.

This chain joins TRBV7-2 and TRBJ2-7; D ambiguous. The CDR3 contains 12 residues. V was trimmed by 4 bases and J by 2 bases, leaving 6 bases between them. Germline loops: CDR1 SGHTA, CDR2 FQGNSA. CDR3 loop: CASSSNPYEQYF. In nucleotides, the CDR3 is TGTGCCAGCAGCTCCAACCCCTACGAGCAGTACTTC.

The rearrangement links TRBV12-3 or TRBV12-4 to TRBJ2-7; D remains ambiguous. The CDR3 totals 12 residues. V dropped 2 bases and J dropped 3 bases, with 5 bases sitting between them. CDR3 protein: CASSLSLYEQYF. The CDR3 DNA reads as TGTGCCAGCAGTTTATCCCTCTACGAGCAGTACTTC.

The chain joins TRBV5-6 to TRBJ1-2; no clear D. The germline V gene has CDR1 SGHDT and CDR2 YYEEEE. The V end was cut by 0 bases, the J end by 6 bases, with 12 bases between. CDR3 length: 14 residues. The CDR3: CASSLALGSDGYTF. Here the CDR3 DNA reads TGTGCCAGCAGCTTGGCCTTGGGGTCGGATGGCTACACCTTC.

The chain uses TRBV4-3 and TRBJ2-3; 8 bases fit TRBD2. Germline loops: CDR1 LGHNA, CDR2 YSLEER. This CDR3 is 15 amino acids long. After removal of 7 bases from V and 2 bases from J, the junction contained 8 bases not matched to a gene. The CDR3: CASIGGAMNTDTQYF. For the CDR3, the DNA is TGCGCCAGCATCGGGGGGGCCATGAACACAGATACGCAGTATTTT.

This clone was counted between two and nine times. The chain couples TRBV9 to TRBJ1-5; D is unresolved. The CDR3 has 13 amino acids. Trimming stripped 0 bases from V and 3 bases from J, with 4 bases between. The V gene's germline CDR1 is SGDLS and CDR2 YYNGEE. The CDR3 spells CASSVGNNQPQHF. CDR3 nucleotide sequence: TGTGCCAGCAGCGTAGGAAACAATCAGCCCCAGCATTTT. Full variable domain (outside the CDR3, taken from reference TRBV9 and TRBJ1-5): DSGVTQTPKHLITATGQRVTLRCSPRSGDLSVYWYQQSLDQGLQFLIQYYNGEERAKGNILERFSAQQFPDLHSELNLSSLELGDSALYFCASSVGNNQPQHFGDGTRLSIL.

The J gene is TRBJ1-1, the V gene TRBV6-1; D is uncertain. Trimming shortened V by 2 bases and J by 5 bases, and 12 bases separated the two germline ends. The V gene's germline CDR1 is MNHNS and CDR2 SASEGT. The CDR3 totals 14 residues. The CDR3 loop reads CASSEYPGRTEAFF. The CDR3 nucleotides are TGTGCCAGCAGTGAATATCCCGGGAGGACTGAAGCTTTCTTT.

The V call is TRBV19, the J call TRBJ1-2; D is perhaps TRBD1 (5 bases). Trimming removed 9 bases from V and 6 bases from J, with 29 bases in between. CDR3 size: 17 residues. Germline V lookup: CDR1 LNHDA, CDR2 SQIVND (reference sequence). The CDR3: CASMNSGTETARNGYTF. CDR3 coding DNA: TGTGCCAGCATGAATTCCGGGACCGAGACCGCCCGTAATGGCTACACCTTC. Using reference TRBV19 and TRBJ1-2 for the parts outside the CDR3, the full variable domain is DGGITQSPKYLFRKEGQNVTLSCEQNLNHDAMYWYRQDPGQGLRLIYYSQIVNDFQKGDIAEGYSVSREKKESFPLTVTSAQKNPTAFYLCASMNSGTETARNGYTFGSGTRLTVV.

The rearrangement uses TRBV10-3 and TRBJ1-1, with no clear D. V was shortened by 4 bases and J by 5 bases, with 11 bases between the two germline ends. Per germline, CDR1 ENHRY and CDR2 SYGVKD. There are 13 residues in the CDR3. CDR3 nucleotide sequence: TGTGCCATCAGTGCCCAATTAGGGACTGAAGCTTTCTTT. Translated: CAISAQLGTEAFF.

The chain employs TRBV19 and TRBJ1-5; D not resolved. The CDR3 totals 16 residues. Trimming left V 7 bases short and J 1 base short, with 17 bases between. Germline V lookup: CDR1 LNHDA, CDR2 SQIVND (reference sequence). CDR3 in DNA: TGTGCCAGTACCGGAACGTTTTGGGAGAGCAATCAGCCCCAGCATTTT. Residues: CASTGTFWESNQPQHF.

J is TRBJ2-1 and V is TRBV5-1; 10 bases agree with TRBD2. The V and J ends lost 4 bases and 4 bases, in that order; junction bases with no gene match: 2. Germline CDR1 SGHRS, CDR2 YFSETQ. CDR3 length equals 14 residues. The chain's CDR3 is CASSIAGGYNEQFF. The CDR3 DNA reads TGCGCCAGCAGCATAGCGGGGGGTTACAATGAGCAGTTCTTC.

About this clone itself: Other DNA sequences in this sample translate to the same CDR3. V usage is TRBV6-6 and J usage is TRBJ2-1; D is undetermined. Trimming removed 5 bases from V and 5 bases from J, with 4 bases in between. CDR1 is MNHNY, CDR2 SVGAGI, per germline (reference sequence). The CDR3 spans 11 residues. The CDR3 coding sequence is TGTGCCAGCAGTCCAAACAATGAGCAGTTCTTC. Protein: CASSPNNEQFF.

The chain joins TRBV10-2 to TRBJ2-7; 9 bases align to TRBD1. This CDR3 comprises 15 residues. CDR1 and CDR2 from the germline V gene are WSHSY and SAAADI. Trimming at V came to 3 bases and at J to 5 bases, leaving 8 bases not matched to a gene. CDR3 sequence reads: CASSETGTGFDEQYF. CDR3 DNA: TGCGCCAGCAGTGAAACCGGGACAGGGTTCGACGAGCAGTACTTC.

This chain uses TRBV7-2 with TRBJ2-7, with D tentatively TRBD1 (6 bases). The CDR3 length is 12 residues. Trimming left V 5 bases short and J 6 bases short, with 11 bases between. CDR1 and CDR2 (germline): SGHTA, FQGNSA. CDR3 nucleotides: TGTGCCAGCAGCACCGACAGGTTCGAGCAGTACTTC. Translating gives CASSTDRFEQYF. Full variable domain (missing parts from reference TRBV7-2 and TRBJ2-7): GAGVSQSPSNKVTEKGKDVELRCDPISGHTALYWYRQSLGQGLEFLIYFQGNSAPDKSGLPSDRFSAERTGGSVSTLTIQRTQQEDSAVYLCASSTDRFEQYFGPGTRLTVT.